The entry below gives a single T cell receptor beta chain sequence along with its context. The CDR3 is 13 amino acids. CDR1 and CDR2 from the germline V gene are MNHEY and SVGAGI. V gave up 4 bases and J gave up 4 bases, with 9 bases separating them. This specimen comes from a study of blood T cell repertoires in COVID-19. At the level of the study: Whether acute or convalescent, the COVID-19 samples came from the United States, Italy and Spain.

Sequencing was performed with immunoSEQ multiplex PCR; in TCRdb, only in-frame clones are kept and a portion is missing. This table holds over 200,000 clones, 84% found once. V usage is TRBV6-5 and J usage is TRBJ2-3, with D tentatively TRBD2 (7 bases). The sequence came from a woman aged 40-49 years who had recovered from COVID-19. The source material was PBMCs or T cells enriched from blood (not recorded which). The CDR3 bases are TGTGCCAGCAGTTTGCGGGGGCCAGATACGCAGTATTTT. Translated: CASSLRGPDTQYF.